The next 2 T cell receptor beta chains were all read from a single sample in a study of OX40 agonist ivuxolimab in advanced cancers. Repertoires were generated with immunoSEQ multiplex PCR, while TCRdb's copy carries only in-frame clones and drops some. The repertoire has about 50,000 clones, around 75% of them found once; the top ten carry roughly 1.2%. This specimen was CD4+ or CD8+ T cells sorted from blood, taken in a trial of the OX40 agonist ivuxolimab. The origin of the receptors is an adult with an advanced solid tumor such as melanoma, head and neck, liver or kidney cancer.

The chain links TRBV7-2 to TRBJ2-1, with D tentatively TRBD2 (6 bases). In germline, CDR1 is SGHTA, CDR2 FQGNSA. The germline V and J ends were trimmed by 4 bases and 0 bases, with 10 bases remaining between them. This CDR3 is built from 15 residues. CDR3 DNA sequence: TGTGCCAGCAGCTCCGGGGGTAGCTCCTACAATGAGCAGTTCTTC. Its protein product is CASSSGGSSYNEQFF. The full variable domain, in which reference TRBV7-2 and TRBJ2-1 provide the parts outside the CDR3, is GAGVSQSPSNKVTEKGKDVELRCDPISGHTALYWYRQSLGQGLEFLIYFQGNSAPDKSGLPSDRFSAERTGGSVSTLTIQRTQQEDSAVYLCASSSGGSSYNEQFFGPGTRLTVL.

This sequence joins TRBV5-1 and TRBJ2-6; no clear D gene. The CDR3 is 15 amino acids. CDR1 and CDR2 from the germline V gene are SGHRS and YFSETQ. V was pared by 4 bases and J by 2 bases, with 10 bases between. As DNA, the CDR3 is TGCGCCAGCAGCCCTCCCCACCCTGGGGCCAACGTCCTGACTTTC. Translation: CASSPPHPGANVLTF.